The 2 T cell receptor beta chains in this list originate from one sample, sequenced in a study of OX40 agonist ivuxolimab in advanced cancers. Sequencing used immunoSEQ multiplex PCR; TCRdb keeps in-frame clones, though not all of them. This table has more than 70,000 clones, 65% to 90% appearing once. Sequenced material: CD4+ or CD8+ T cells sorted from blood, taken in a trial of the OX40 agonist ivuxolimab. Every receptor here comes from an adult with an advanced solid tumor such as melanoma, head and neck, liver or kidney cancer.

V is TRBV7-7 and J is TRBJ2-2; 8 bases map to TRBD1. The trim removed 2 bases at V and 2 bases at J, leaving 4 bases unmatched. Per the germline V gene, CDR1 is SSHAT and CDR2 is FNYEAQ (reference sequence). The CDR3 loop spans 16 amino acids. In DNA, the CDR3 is TGTGCCAGCAGCTTACAACAGGGGGTAAACACCGGGGAGCTGTTTTTT. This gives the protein CASSLQQGVNTGELFF.

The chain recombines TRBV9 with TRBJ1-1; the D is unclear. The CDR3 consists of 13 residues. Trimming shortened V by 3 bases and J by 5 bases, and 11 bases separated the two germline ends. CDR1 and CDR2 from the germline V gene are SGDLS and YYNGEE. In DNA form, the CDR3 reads TGTGCCAGCAGCGCGGAGGGAAGGACTGAAGCTTTCTTT. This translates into CASSAEGRTEAFF.